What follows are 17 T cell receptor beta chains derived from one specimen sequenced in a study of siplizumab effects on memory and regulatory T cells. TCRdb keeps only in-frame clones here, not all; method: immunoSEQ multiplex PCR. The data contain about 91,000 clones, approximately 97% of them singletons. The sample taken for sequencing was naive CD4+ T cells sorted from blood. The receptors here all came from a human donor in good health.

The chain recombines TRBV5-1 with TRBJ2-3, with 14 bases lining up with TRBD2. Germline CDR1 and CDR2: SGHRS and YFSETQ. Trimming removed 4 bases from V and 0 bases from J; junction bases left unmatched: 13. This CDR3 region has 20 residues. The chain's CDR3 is CASSPRRTSGGPRSTDTQYF. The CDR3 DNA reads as TGCGCCAGCAGCCCTCGAAGGACTAGCGGGGGGCCCAGGAGCACAGATACGCAGTATTTT.

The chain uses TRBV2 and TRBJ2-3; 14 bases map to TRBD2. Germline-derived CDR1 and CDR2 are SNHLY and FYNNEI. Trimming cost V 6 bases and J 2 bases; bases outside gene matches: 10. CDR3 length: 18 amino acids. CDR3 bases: TGTGCCAGCAGACTTCCGGGACTAGCGGGGGCCTTCACAGATACGCAGTATTTT. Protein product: CASRLPGLAGAFTDTQYF.

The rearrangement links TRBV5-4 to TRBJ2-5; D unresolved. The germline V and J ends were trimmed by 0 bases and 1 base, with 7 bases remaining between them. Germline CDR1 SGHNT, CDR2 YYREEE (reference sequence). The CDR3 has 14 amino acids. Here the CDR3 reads CASSLVRFQETQYF. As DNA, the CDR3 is TGTGCCAGCAGCTTGGTGCGGTTCCAAGAGACCCAGTACTTC.

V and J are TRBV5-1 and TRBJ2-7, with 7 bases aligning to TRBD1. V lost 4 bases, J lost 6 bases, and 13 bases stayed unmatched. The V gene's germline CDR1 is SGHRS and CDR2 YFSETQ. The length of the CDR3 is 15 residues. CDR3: CASSRDTGQVVEQYF. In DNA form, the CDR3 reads TGCGCCAGCAGCCGAGACACTGGACAGGTAGTCGAGCAGTACTTC.

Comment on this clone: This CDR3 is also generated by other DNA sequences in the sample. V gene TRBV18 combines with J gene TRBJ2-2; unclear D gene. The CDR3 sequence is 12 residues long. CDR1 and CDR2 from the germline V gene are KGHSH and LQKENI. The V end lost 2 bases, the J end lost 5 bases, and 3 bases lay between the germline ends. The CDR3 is CASSPNTGELFF. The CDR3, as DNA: TGTGCCAGCTCACCAAATACCGGGGAGCTGTTTTTT.

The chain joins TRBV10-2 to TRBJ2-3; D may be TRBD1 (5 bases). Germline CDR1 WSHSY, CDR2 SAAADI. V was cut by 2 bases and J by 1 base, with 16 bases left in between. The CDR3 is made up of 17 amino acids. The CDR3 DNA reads TGCGCCAGCAGTGAGGCTTGGGGCAGGGAAGGCACAGATACGCAGTATTTT. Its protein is CASSEAWGREGTDTQYF.

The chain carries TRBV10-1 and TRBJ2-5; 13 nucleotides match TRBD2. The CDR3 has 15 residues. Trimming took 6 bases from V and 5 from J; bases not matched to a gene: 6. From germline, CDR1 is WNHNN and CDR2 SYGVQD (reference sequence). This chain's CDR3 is CASSLGLAGLETQYF. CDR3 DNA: TGCGCCAGCAGCCTGGGACTAGCGGGGCTCGAGACCCAGTACTTC.

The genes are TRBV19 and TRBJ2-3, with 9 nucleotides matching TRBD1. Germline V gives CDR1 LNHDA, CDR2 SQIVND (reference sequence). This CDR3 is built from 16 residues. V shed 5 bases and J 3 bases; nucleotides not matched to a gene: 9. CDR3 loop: CASSEKDRGLTDTQYF. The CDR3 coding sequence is TGTGCCAGTAGTGAAAAAGACAGGGGGTTAACAGATACGCAGTATTTT.

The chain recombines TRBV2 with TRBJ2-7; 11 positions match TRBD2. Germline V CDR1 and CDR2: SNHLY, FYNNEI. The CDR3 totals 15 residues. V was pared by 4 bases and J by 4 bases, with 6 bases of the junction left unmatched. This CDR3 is CASSAGLAEPYEQYF. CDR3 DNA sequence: TGTGCCAGCAGTGCGGGACTAGCGGAGCCTTACGAGCAGTACTTC.

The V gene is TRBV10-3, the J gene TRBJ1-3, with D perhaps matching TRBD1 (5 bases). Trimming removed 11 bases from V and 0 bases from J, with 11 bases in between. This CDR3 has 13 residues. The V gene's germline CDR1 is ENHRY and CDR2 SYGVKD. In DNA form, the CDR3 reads TGTGCCTTACGACAGACCTCTGGAAACACCATATATTTT. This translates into CALRQTSGNTIYF.

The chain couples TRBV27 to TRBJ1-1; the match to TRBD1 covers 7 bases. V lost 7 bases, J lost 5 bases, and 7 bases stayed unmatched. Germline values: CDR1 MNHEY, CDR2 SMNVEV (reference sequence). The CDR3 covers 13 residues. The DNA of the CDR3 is TGTGCCAGCATACGACAGGGTGGGACTGAAGCTTTCTTT. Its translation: CASIRQGGTEAFF.

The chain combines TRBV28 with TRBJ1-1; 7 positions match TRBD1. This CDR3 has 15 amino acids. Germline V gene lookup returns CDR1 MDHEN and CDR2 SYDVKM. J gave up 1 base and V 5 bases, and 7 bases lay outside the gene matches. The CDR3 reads CASSPWTGRNTEAFF. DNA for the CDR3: TGTGCCAGCAGTCCTTGGACAGGCCGGAACACTGAAGCTTTCTTT.

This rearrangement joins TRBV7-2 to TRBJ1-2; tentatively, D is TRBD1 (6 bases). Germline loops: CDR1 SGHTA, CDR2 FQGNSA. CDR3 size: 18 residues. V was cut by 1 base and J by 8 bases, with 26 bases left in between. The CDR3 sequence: CASSLGAVRDTRVGGYTF. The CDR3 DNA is TGTGCCAGCAGCTTAGGGGCGGTTCGGGACACCCGGGTGGGGGGCTACACCTTC. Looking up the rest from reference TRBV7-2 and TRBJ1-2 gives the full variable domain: GAGVSQSPSNKVTEKGKDVELRCDPISGHTALYWYRQSLGQGLEFLIYFQGNSAPDKSGLPSDRFSAERTGGSVSTLTIQRTQQEDSAVYLCASSLGAVRDTRVGGYTFGSGTRLTVV.

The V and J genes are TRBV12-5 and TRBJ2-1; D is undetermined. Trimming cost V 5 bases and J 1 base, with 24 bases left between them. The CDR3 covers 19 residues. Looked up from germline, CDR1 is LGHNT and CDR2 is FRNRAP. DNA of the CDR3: TGTGCTAGTGGTCAATCTCGCGCCAACGAACCGATATCCTACAATGAGCAGTTCTTC. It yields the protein CASGQSRANEPISYNEQFF.

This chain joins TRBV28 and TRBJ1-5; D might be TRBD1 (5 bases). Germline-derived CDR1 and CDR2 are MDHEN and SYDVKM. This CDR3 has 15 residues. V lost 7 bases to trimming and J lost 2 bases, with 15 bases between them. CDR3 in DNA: TGTGCCAGCATCTTTGGGGGAGTGGGCAATCAGCCCCAGCATTTT. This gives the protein CASIFGGVGNQPQHF.

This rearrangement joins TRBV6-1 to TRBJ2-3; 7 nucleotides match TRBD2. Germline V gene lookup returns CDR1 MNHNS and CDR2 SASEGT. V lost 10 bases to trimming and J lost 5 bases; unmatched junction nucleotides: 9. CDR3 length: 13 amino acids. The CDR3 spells CATRTGGRDTQYF. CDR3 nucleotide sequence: TGTGCCACCAGGACGGGGGGTCGAGATACGCAGTATTTT.

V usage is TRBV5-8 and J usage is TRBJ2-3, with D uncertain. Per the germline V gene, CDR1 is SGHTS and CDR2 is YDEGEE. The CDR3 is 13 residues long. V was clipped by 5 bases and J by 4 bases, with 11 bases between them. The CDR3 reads CASRNRAADTQYF. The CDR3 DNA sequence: TGTGCCAGCAGAAACCGGGCTGCAGATACGCAGTATTTT.